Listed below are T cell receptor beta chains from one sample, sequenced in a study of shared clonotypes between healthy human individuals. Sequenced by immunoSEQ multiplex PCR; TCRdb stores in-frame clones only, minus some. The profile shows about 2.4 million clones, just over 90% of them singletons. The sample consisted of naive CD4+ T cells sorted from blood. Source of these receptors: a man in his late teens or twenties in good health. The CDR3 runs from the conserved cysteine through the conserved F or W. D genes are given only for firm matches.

CDR3: CASSNQRTEAFF
DNA: TGTGCCAGTAGTAATCAGAGGACTGAAGCTTTCTTT
D: NA
V: TRBV19
J: TRBJ1-1
length: 12

CDR3: CASSPTTDSGGWADTQYF
DNA: TGTGCCAGCAGCCCGACGACTGACAGCGGGGGTTGGGCAGATACGCAGTATTTT
D: TRBD2
V: TRBV7-8
J: TRBJ2-3
length: 18

CDR3: CATSPRGGGGYEQYF
DNA: TGTGCCACCAGCCCGCGGGGCGGGGGCGGGTACGAGCAGTACTTC
D: NA
V: TRBV15
J: TRBJ2-7
length: 15

CDR3: CASRAASGKVNEQFF
DNA: TGTGCCAGCAGAGCGGCTAGCGGGAAGGTGAATGAGCAGTTCTTC
D: TRBD2
V: TRBV14
J: TRBJ2-1
length: 15

CDR3: CACNRGGGANVLTF
DNA: TGTGCCTGTAACAGGGGAGGTGGGGCCAACGTCCTGACTTTC
D: NA
V: TRBV30
J: TRBJ2-6
length: 14

CDR3: CASSGQDAFYEQYF
DNA: TGTGCCAGCAGTGGACAGGACGCCTTCTACGAGCAGTACTTC
D: NA
V: TRBV2
J: TRBJ2-7
length: 14

CDR3: CASSLTAVYEQYF
DNA: TGTGCCAGCAGCTTAACCGCAGTCTACGAGCAGTACTTC
D: NA
V: TRBV7-9
J: TRBJ2-7
length: 13

CDR3: CASSTLQGGSGANVLTF
DNA: TGTGCCAGCAGTACACTACAGGGGGGCTCTGGGGCCAACGTCCTGACTTTC
D: TRBD1
V: TRBV27
J: TRBJ2-6
length: 17

CDR3: CASSDPRLRGNTIYF
DNA: TGTGCCAGCAGTGACCCCAGACTAAGAGGAAACACCATATATTTT
D: NA
V: TRBV2
J: TRBJ1-3
length: 15

CDR3: CASSLIEGAYTGELFF
DNA: TGTGCCAGCAGCTTGATAGAGGGGGCTTATACCGGGGAGCTGTTTTTT
D: TRBD1
V: TRBV5-6
J: TRBJ2-2
length: 16

CDR3: CAWSGKKGSYNEQFF
DNA: TGTGCCTGGAGTGGGAAAAAGGGCTCCTACAATGAGCAGTTCTTC
D: NA
V: TRBV30
J: TRBJ2-1
length: 15

CDR3: CASSDRDRFLAKNIQYF
DNA: TGTGCCAGTAGTGACCGGGACAGATTCCTAGCCAAAAACATTCAGTACTTC
D: TRBD1
V: TRBV19
J: TRBJ2-4
length: 17

CDR3: CASGSLKNEKLFF
DNA: TGTGCCAGTGGCAGTCTAAAAAATGAAAAACTGTTTTTT
D: NA
V: TRBV19
J: TRBJ1-4
length: 13

CDR3: CAWRGQSFSGNTIYF
DNA: TGTGCCTGGAGGGGACAGTCTTTCTCTGGAAACACCATATATTTT
D: TRBD1
V: TRBV30
J: TRBJ1-3
length: 15

CDR3: CASSWGDRLLGNTIYF
DNA: TGTGCCAGCAGCTGGGGGGACAGGTTATTAGGAAACACCATATATTTT
D: TRBD1
V: TRBV5-4
J: TRBJ1-3
length: 16

CDR3: CASSPSGVGTEAFF
DNA: TGTGCCAGCTCACCATCAGGAGTAGGAACTGAAGCTTTCTTT
D: NA
V: TRBV18
J: TRBJ1-1
length: 14

CDR3: CASSPLPHQGNGETQYF
DNA: TGTGCCAGCTCACCCCTCCCACATCAGGGGAACGGGGAGACCCAGTACTTC
D: NA
V: TRBV18
J: TRBJ2-5
length: 17

CDR3: CASSVASGSFTGELFF
DNA: TGCGCCAGCAGCGTAGCTAGCGGGAGTTTTACCGGGGAGCTGTTTTTT
D: TRBD2
V: TRBV5-1
J: TRBJ2-2
length: 16

CDR3: CASSALPTGVSNNEQFF
DNA: TGTGCCAGCAGTGCATTGCCAACAGGGGTTTCAAACAATGAGCAGTTCTTC
D: TRBD1
V: TRBV6-1
J: TRBJ2-1
length: 17

CDR3: CATRTGTGEMGEQYF
DNA: TGCGCCACCCGCACCGGGACAGGGGAAATGGGCGAGCAGTACTTC
D: TRBD1
V: TRBV5-1
J: TRBJ2-7
length: 15

CDR3: CASSEALPGATKNIQYF
DNA: TGTGCCAGCAGTGAAGCGCTTCCGGGGGCAACCAAAAACATTCAGTACTTC
D: NA
V: TRBV2
J: TRBJ2-4
length: 17